The present T cell receptor beta chain was sequenced within a study of Graves' ophthalmopathy and Graves' hyperthyroidism (dated by TCRdb to the late 2010s). Notes on the research overall: Hyperthyroidism was considered stable if no progression to ophthalmopathy occurred within 18 months of follow-up. An independent validation cohort was composed of around 19 hyperthyroidism patients and about 17 patients who later progressed from hyperthyroidism to ophthalmopathy. In total, 135 blood samples were TCR-sequenced: approximately 40 ophthalmopathy, some 75 hyperthyroidism and some 17 hyperthyroidism-to-ophthalmopathy patients. To explore V-J signatures that distinguish ophthalmopathy from hyperthyroidism, a discovery set of around 100 patients was enrolled, made up of about 40 with ophthalmopathy and fewer than 60 with stable hyperthyroidism. The study used signatures of the TCR beta repertoire to tell Graves' ophthalmopathy apart from Graves' hyperthyroidism and to predict which patients would progress to ophthalmopathy. After sampling, hyperthyroidism patients received methimazole starting at 30 mg daily, and ophthalmopathy patients received high-dose intravenous methylprednisolone. T-cell repertoires of thyroid tissue and blood were compared in six hyperthyroidism patients. Results the study describes overall, beyond this receptor: No statistical method was used to predetermine the sample size, and group allocation was not hidden from the investigators. In validation, the model predicted ophthalmopathy progression with 55% to 71% sensitivity and around 72% specificity; eleven to twelve predicted patients were CT-confirmed with GO in a median of about 6.1 months. In cross-validation, the 13-signature model distinguished ophthalmopathy from stable hyperthyroidism with around 86% sensitivity and about 81% specificity, while in the test set the corresponding values were around 79% and 71%. Most of the expanded thyroid clonotypes with a frequency above 0.001 were also detected in blood, and it was suggested that the thyroid immune response may be reflected by blood repertoires.

Patients with hyperthyroidism were aged 18 to 65 years, had been newly diagnosed, and had a disease duration of less than 2 months. Patients were excluded if they had other autoimmune diseases, uncontrolled infections, pregnancy or lactation. Clinical symptoms, serum thyroxine, TRAb, thyroid ultrasound and orbital computed tomography formed the basis of the diagnosis. Trizol reagent was used to extract the total RNA, and its quality was then checked on an Agilent 2100 Bioanalyzer. In regard to this clonotype: No antigen is known for it. Base qualities are missing; no much larger clone stands one base away.

TCR beta CDR3 regions were amplified from RNA transcripts for repertoire sequencing. The first round of RT-PCR was done with HTBI primers and the Qiagen OneStep RT-PCR kit, and was followed by a second round of multiplex PCR, then size selection and purification. The libraries underwent paired-end sequencing with 100 bp reads on an Illumina HiSeq2000. The authors processed their data as follows. SOAPnuke was used for read processing, and reads with adapters, uncalled bases, a mean Phred below 15, or no exact constant-primer or identifier match were discarded. COPE v1.2.5 was used to merge the high-quality paired reads. Unique nucleotide sequences were defined as clonotypes and aligned to IMGT TRB V, D and J references using MiTCR v1.1. Only V-J combinations with frequency above 0.0001 were analysed, covering around 99% of repertoires. For each V-J combination, a TCR clonal expansion and chaos score was defined as F50 clonal expansion divided by the chaos observed in the TCRdist matrix. Welch's t-statistics and random forest were used to reduce features to 13 V-J combinations, which were fed into a naive Bayes classifier. Thyroid-blood repertoire similarity was quantified with the Morisita-Horn index. The raw public data were reprocessed by TCRdb itself: fastp quality trimming at Q25, MiXCR clonotype calling, in-frame beta chains only. All rows with the same CDR3 protein become a single entry with the most common DNA and genes. The authors' filters were not applied to this entry. This sample has around 1,000,000 distinct CDR3 sequences in its table, and 35% to 40% of those were observed once. Jointly, the top ten make up 11% of the sample.

The sequenced sample was peripheral blood or thyroid tissue (not recorded which). The receptor was derived from an adult man with Graves' hyperthyroidism.

The DNA sequence follows: TGTGCCAGCAGCTTACTCGGCAATCAGCCCCAGTACTTC. This is translated as CASSLLGNQPQYF. This receptor chain uses TRBV7-2 and TRBJ2-5, with the D gene call left open. CDR1 SGHTA and CDR2 FQGNSA are derived from the germline V gene. The trim is 2 bases for V and 9 bases for J, with a gap of 13 bases between the germline ends. Counted from cysteine to phenylalanine, this CDR3 has 13 amino acids. This entry keeps only the CDR3 DNA: 39 bases, framed from base 1.